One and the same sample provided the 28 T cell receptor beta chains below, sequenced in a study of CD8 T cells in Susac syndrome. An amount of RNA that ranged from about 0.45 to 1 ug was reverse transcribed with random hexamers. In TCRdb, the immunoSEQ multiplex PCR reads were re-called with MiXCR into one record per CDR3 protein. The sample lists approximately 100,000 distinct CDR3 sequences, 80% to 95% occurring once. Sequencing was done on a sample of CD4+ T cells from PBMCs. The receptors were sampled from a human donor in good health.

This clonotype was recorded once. The CDR3 DNA reads TGTGCCAGTAGGAGCGAGGACAGCTCCTACAATGAGCAGTTCTTC. Encoded protein: CASRSEDSSYNEQFF. V is TRBV19 and J is TRBJ2-1; TRBD1 might be the D (6 bases). Trimming took 6 bases from V and 0 from J, leaving 12 bases between them. CDR3 length: 15 residues. CDR1 and CDR2 from the germline V gene are LNHDA and SQIVND (reference sequence).

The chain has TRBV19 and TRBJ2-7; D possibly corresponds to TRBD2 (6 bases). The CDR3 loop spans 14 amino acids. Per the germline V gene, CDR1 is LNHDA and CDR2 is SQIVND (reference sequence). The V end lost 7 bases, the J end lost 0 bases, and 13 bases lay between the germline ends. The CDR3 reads CASKRDSISYEQYF. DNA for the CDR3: TGTGCCAGTAAGAGGGACTCCATCTCCTACGAGCAGTACTTC.

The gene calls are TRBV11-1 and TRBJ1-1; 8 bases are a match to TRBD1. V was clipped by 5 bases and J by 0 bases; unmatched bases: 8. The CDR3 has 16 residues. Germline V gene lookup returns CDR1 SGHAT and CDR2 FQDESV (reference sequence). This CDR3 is CASSRGTGSLNTEAFF. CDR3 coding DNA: TGTGCCAGCAGCCGAGGGACAGGATCTTTGAACACTGAAGCTTTCTTT. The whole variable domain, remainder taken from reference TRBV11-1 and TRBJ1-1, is EAEVAQSPRYKITEKSQAVAFWCDPISGHATLYWYRQILGQGPELLVQFQDESVVDDSQLPKDRFSAERLKGVDSTLKIQPAELGDSAMYLCASSRGTGSLNTEAFFGQGTRLTVV.

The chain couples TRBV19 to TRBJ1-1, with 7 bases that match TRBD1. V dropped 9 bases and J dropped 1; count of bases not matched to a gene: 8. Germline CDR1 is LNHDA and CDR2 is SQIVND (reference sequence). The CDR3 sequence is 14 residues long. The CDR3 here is CASTPTGTNTEAFF. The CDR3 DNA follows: TGTGCCAGCACCCCGACAGGGACGAACACTGAAGCTTTCTTT.

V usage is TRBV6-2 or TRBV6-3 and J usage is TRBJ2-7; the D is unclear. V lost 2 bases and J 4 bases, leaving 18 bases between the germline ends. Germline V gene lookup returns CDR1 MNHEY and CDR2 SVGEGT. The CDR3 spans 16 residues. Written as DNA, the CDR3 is TGTGCCAGCAGTTACCCACTAAAGGCAGTTACGTACGAGCAGTACTTC. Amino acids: CASSYPLKAVTYEQYF.

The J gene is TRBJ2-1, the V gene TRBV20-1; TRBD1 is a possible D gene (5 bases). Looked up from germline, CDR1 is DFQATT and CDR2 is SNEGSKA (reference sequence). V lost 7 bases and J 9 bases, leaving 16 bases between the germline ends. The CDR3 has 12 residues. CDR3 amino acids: CSGYQGVGEQFF. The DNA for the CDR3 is TGCAGTGGTTACCAGGGTGTAGGTGAGCAGTTCTTC.

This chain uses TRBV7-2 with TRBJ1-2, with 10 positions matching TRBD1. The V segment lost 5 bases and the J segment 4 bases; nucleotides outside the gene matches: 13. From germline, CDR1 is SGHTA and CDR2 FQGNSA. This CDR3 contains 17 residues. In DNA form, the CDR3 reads TGTGCCAGCAGCATGGGACAGGGGAAGGGGGCTAGCTATGGCTACACCTTC. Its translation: CASSMGQGKGASYGYTF.

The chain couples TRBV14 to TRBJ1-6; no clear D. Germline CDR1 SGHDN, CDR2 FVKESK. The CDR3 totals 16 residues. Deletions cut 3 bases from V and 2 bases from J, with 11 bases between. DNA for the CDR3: TGTGCCAGCAGCCACTTGGATACGACCTATAATTCACCCCTCCACTTT. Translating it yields CASSHLDTTYNSPLHF.

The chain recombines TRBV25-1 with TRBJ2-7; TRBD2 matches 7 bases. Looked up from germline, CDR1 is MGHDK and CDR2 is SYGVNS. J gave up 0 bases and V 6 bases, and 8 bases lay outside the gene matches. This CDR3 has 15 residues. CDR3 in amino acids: CASRRGGRVSYEQYF. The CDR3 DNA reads TGTGCCAGCAGGCGCGGGGGTCGTGTCTCCTACGAGCAGTACTTC.

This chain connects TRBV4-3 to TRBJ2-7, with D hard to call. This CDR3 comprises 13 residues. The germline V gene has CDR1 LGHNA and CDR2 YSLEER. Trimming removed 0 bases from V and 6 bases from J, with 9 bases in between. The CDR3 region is CASSQDRVTEQYF. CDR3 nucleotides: TGCGCCAGCAGCCAAGATAGGGTCACCGAGCAGTACTTC.

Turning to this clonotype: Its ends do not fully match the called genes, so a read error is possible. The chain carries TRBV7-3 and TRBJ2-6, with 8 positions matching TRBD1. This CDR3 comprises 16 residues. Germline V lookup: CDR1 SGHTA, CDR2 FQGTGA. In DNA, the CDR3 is TGTGCCAGCAGCCTAACGACAGGGGCTGGGGCCAACGTCCTGACTTTC. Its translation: CASSLTTGAGANVLTF.

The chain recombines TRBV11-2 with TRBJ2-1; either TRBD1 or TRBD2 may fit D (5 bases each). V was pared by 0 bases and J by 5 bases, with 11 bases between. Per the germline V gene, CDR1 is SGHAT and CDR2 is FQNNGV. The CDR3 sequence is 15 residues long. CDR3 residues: CASSLDGGSDNEQFF. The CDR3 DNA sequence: TGTGCCAGCAGCTTAGATGGGGGATCGGACAATGAGCAGTTCTTC. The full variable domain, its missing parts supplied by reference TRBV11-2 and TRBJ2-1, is EAGVAQSPRYKIIEKRQSVAFWCNPISGHATLYWYQQILGQGPKLLIQFQNNGVVDDSQLPKDRFSAERLKGVDSTLKIQPAKLEDSAVYLCASSLDGGSDNEQFFGPGTRLTVL.

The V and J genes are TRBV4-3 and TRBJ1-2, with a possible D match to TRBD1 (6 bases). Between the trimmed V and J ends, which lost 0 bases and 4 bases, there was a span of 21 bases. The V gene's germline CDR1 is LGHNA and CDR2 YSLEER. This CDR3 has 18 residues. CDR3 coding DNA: TGCGCCAGCAGCCAAGAGAGGCTCAAACAGGGTCCCCTCTATGGCTACACCTTC. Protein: CASSQERLKQGPLYGYTF.

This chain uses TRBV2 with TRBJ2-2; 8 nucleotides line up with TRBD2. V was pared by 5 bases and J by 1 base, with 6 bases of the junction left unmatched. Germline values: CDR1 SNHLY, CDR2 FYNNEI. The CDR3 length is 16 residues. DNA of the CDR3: TGTGCCAGCAGTTCATCCGCGGGGGGGAACACCGGGGAGCTGTTTTTT. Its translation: CASSSSAGGNTGELFF.

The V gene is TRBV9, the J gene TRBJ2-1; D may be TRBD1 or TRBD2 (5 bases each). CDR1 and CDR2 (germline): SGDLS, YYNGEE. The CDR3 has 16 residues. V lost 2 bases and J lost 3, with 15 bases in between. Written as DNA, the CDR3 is TGTGCCAGCAGCGTGTTACAGAGAGGGGACTACAATGAGCAGTTCTTC. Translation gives CASSVLQRGDYNEQFF.

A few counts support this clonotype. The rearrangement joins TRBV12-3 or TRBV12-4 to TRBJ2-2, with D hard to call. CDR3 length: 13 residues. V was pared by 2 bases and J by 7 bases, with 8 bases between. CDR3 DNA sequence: TGTGCCAGCAGTTTAACTGGTGACGGGGAGCTGTTTTTT. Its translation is CASSLTGDGELFF.

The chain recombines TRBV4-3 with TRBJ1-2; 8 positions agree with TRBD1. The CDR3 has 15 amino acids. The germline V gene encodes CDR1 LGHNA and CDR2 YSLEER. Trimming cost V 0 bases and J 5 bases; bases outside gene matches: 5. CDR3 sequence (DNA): TGCGCCAGCAGCCAAGATAGGGACAGGACGTATGGCTACACCTTC. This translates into CASSQDRDRTYGYTF.

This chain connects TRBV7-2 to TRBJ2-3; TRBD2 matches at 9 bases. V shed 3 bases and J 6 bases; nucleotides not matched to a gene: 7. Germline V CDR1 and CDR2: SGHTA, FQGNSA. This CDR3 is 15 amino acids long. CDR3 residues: CASSFTSGRADTQYF. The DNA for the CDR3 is TGTGCCAGCAGCTTCACTAGCGGGCGGGCGGATACGCAGTATTTT.

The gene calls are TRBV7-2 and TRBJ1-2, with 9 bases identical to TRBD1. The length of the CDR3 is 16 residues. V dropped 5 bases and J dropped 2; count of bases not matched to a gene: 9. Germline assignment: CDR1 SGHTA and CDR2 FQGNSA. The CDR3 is CASSPKRDRVNYGYTF. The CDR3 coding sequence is TGTGCCAGCAGCCCAAAGAGGGACAGGGTGAACTATGGCTACACCTTC.

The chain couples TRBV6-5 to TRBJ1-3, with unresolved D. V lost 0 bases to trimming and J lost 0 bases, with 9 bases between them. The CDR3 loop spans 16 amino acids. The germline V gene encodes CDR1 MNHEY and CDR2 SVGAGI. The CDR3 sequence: CASSYSIRSSGNTIYF. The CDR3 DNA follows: TGTGCCAGCAGTTACTCGATTCGGAGCTCTGGAAACACCATATATTTT.

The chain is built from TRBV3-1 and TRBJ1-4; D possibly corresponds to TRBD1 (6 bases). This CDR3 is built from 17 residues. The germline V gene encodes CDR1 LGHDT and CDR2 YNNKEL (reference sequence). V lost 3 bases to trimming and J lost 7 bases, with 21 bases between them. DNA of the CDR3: TGTGCCAGCAGCCACGCTTCGCAGGGACAAGGTGGTGAAAAACTGTTTTTT. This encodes CASSHASQGQGGEKLFF.

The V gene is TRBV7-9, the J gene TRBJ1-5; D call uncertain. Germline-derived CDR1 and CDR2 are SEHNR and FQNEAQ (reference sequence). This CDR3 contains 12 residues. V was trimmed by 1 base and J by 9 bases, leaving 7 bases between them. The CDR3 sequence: CASSLEGTPQHF. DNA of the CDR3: TGTGCCAGCAGCTTAGAGGGTACGCCCCAGCATTTT.

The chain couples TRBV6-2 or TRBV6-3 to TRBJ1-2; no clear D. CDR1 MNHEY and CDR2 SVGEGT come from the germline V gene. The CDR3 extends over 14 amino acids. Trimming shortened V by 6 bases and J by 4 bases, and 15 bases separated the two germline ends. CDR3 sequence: CASRSLAAGYGYTF. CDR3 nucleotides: TGTGCCAGCAGATCCTTGGCGGCGGGCTATGGCTACACCTTC.

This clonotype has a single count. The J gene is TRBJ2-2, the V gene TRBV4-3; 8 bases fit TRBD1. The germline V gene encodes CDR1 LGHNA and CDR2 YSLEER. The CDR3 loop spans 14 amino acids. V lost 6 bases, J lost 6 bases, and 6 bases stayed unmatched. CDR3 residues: CASRPDREAGELFF. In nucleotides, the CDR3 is TGCGCCAGCAGGCCGGACAGGGAGGCCGGGGAGCTGTTTTTT.

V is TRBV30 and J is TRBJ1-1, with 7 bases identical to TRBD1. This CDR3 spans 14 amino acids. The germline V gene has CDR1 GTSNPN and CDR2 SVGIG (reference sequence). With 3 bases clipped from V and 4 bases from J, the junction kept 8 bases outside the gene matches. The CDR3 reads CAWRSTGLPTEAFF. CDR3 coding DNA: TGTGCCTGGAGGTCGACAGGGTTGCCCACTGAAGCTTTCTTT.

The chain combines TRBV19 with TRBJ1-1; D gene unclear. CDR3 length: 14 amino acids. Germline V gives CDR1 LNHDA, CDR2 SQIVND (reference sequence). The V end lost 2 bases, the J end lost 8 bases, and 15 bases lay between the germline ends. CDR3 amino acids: CASSISTPTGEAFF. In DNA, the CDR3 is TGTGCCAGTAGTATAAGTACTCCAACTGGGGAAGCTTTCTTT.

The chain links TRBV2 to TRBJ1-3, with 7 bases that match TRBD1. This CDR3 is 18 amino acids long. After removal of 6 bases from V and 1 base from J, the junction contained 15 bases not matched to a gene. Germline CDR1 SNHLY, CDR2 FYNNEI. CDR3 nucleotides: TGTGCCAGCAGCCCGGACAGGCGACGTACGGTGTCTGGAAACACCATATATTTT. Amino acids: CASSPDRRRTVSGNTIYF. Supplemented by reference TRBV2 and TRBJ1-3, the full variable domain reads EPEVTQTPSHQVTQMGQEVILRCVPISNHLYFYWYRQILGQKVEFLVSFYNNEISEKSEIFDDQFSVERPDGSNFTLKIRSTKLEDSAMYFCASSPDRRRTVSGNTIYFGEGSWLTVV.

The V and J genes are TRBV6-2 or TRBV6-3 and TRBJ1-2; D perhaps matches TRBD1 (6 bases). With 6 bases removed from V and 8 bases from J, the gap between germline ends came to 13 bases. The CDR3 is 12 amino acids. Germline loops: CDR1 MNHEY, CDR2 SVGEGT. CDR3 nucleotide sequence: TGTGCCAGCAGAGCAAACAGGGACGGCTACACCTTC. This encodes CASRANRDGYTF.